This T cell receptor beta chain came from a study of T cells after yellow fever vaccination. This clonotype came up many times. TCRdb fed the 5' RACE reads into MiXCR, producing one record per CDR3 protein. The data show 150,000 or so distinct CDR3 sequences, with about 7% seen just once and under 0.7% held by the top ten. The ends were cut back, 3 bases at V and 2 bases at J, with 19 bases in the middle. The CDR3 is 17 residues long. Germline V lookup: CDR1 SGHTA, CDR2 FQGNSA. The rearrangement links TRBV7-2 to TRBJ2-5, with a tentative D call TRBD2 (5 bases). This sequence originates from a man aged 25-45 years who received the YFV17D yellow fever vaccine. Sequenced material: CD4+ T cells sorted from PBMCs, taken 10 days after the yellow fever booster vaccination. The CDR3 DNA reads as TGTGCCAGCAGCTTTTTCGGAGTTGCGGGCTATCAAGAGACCCAGTACTTC. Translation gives CASSFFGVAGYQETQYF.